Listed below are T cell receptor beta chains from one sample, sequenced in a study of T cell responses to AZD1222 COVID-19 vaccine. Generated by immunoSEQ multiplex PCR, the TCRdb table keeps only in-frame clones and is missing some. Among approximately 140,000 clones, around nine tenths were seen once, and the ten largest hold around 1.1%. The sequencing here drew on peripheral blood, taken 28 days after the second AZD1222 dose. These receptors were collected from an adult who received the AZD1222 COVID-19 vaccine. Each CDR3 is given with its conserved first and last residue. Each record gives: CDR3 protein, CDR3 DNA, V gene, clone size, D gene, J gene, CDR3 length. A D gene is named only where the DNA matches it firmly. Some rows have no size entry. The others give once, few or many, or a class for an expanded clone.

cdr3_aa: CASSLVGDYGYTF
cdr3_nt: TGTGCCAGCAGCTTAGTCGGGGACTATGGCTACACCTTC
v_call: TRBV7-3
clone_size: NA
d_call: NA
j_call: TRBJ1-2
cdr3_length: 13

cdr3_aa: CAISESRGGANVLTF
cdr3_nt: TGTGCCATCAGTGAGTCTCGTGGTGGGGCCAACGTCCTGACTTTC
v_call: TRBV10-3
clone_size: few
d_call: NA
j_call: TRBJ2-6
cdr3_length: 15

cdr3_aa: CASSPVRGDTQYF
cdr3_nt: TGTGCCAGCAGTCCCGTGAGGGGAGATACGCAGTATTTT
v_call: TRBV14
clone_size: NA
d_call: NA
j_call: TRBJ2-3
cdr3_length: 13

cdr3_aa: CASSPTGTGLYNEQFF
cdr3_nt: TGTGCCAGCAGTCCAACCGGGACAGGGCTTTACAATGAGCAGTTCTTC
v_call: TRBV25-1
clone_size: NA
d_call: TRBD1
j_call: TRBJ2-1
cdr3_length: 16

cdr3_aa: CASRTSGTGGQQETQYF
cdr3_nt: TGTGCCAGCAGGACCTCCGGGACAGGGGGACAACAAGAGACCCAGTACTTC
v_call: TRBV25-1
clone_size: NA
d_call: TRBD1
j_call: TRBJ2-5
cdr3_length: 17

cdr3_aa: CASSPTGRMSEAFF
cdr3_nt: TGTGCCAGCAGTCCAACGGGACGAATGTCTGAAGCTTTCTTT
v_call: TRBV2
clone_size: NA
d_call: NA
j_call: TRBJ1-1
cdr3_length: 14

cdr3_aa: CASSLVGYNEQFF
cdr3_nt: TGTGCCAGCAGTTTAGTGGGGTACAATGAGCAGTTCTTC
v_call: TRBV12-3/TRBV12-4
clone_size: NA
d_call: NA
j_call: TRBJ2-1
cdr3_length: 13

cdr3_aa: CASSDASGGTDTQYF
cdr3_nt: TGTGCCAGCAGTGACGCTAGCGGTGGCACAGATACGCAGTATTTT
v_call: TRBV6-4
clone_size: NA
d_call: TRBD2
j_call: TRBJ2-3
cdr3_length: 15

cdr3_aa: CASSPRLDGVYEQYF
cdr3_nt: TGTGCCAGCAGCCCCCGGTTGGACGGAGTCTACGAGCAGTACTTC
v_call: TRBV3-1/TRBV3-2
clone_size: NA
d_call: NA
j_call: TRBJ2-7
cdr3_length: 15

cdr3_aa: CASSPERDEQYF
cdr3_nt: TGTGCCAGCAGCCCTGAGAGGGACGAGCAGTACTTC
v_call: TRBV11-2
clone_size: NA
d_call: NA
j_call: TRBJ2-7
cdr3_length: 12